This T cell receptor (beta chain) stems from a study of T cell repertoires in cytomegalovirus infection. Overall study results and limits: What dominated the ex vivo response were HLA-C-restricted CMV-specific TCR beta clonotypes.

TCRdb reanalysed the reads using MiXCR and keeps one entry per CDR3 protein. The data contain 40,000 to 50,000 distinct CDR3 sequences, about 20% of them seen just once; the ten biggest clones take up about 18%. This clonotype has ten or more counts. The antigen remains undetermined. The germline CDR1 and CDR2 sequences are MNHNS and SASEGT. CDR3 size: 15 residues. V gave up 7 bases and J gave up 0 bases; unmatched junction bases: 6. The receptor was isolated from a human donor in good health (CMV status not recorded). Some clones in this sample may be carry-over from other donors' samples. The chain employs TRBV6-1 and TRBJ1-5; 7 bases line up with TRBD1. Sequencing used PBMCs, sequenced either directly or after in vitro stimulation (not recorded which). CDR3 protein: CASKGTAYSNQPQHF. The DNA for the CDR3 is TGTGCCAGCAAGGGGACAGCGTATAGCAATCAGCCCCAGCATTTT.